This T cell receptor (beta chain) originates from a study of early T cells in non-severe SARS-CoV-2 infection. As for the study in general: It was bulk RNA from unsorted whole blood that was sequenced, and the chains were unpaired. Notes on the study in general: CD4 and private specificities were missed by VDJdb matching, which favored anti-spike CD8 responses.

V was clipped by 4 bases and J by 7 bases; unmatched bases: 13. Germline loops: CDR1 SEHNR, CDR2 FQNEAQ (reference sequence). The CDR3 contains 16 residues. Unique molecular identifiers were added to individual cDNA molecules. TCRdb reanalysed the 5' RACE reads using MiXCR and keeps one entry per CDR3 protein. Of about 67,000 distinct CDR3 sequences listed, approximately 10% are singletons. This clonotype was picked up many times. Antigen: not known. This receptor was taken from an adult who was a healthcare worker with PCR-confirmed SARS-CoV-2 infection or an uninfected control (not recorded which). The sample comprised whole blood. V usage is TRBV7-9 and J usage is TRBJ2-3; 8 nucleotides align to TRBD1. CDR3 nucleotide sequence: TGTGCCAGCAGCTCAACCGGGACAGGCGATCCAAATACGCAGTATTTT. Translating it yields CASSSTGTGDPNTQYF.